This T cell receptor beta chain was captured by sequencing in a study of blood T cell repertoires in COVID-19. Clones were sequenced by immunoSEQ multiplex PCR, and TCRdb holds only the in-frame ones, with some missing. The table has a few hundred thousand clones, less than 85% seen once. The germline CDR1 and CDR2 sequences are MNHNS and SASEGT. The V end was cut by 2 bases, the J end by 0 bases, with 14 bases between. This CDR3 spans 17 amino acids. The source of this sequence is a man aged 35-49 years who had recovered from COVID-19. Sequenced material: PBMCs or T cells enriched from blood (not recorded which). The V and J genes are TRBV6-1 and TRBJ2-1; perhaps TRBD2 as D (6 bases). The CDR3 DNA follows: TGTGCCAGCAGTGAAAGAGGGCGCGGGACCTCCTACAATGAGCAGTTCTTC. Translation: CASSERGRGTSYNEQFF.